This TCR beta chain was observed in a study of blood T cells in healthy people across ages. This clonotype was seen at least ten times. V lost 0 bases to trimming and J lost 8 bases; unmatched junction nucleotides: 24. The germline V gene has CDR1 DFQATT and CDR2 SNEGSKA (reference sequence). This CDR3 has 20 residues. The second PCR ran about 6 to 12 cycles with a sample-barcoded 5' primer and J-beta primers. MiXCR, run by TCRdb on the 5' RACE reads, gives a single entry per CDR3 protein. The repertoire holds about 1.7 million distinct CDR3 sequences, with about 30% as singletons. This chain connects TRBV20-1 to TRBJ2-1; 8 bases map to TRBD1. Sequencing was carried out using blood. This clonotype was sampled from a woman aged 25 to 39 in good health. CDR3 amino acids: CSARDLLPPPGQVTGDEQFF. The CDR3 bases are TGCAGTGCTAGAGATTTGCTGCCTCCTCCGGGACAGGTTACGGGGGATGAGCAGTTCTTC.